This T cell receptor beta chain was retrieved from a study of blood T cell repertoires in COVID-19 (dated by TCRdb to 2019 to 2021). Concerning the study at large: Samples from collaborators originated in the United States, Italy and Spain and spanned both the acute and convalescent phases of COVID-19. The material from the prospective study consisted of cDNA or gDNA derived from T cells, B-cell-depleted T cells, or PBMCs. The samples were drawn from two sources: the first 160 participants of the ongoing ImmuneRACE study, and some 1,300 subjects contributed by 6 global collaborators. Where available, HLA class I and class II types were obtained from metadata supplied by the sample provider rather than from assay-based typing. Deeply sampled blood TCRbeta repertoires from subjects exposed to, actively infected with, or recovered from COVID-19 were included in the dataset. Nearly every sample came with metadata listing a de-identified subject ID, COVID-19 status, age in years and sex. The repertoires were released in a freely available public database intended as a resource for research on the immune response to SARS-CoV-2.

In the prospective study, participants were about 18 to 90 years old, resided in under 30 geographic areas of the United States, and were enrolled through a virtual design. Cohort assignment in the prospective study relied on participant-reported clinical history from a screening survey and a study questionnaire. Each participant in the prospective study had whole blood, serum and a nasopharyngeal or oropharyngeal swab collected by mobile phlebotomists. Prospective study participants could optionally give additional blood draws and questionnaires over a roughly two-month period. Blood samples from the prospective study were shipped frozen or at room temperature prior to DNA extraction. Study-wide findings and limitations: Clinical and demographic metadata were provided uncurated, with the amount varying by source and participant.

TCRbeta CDR3 regions were amplified from genomic DNA by means of the immunoSEQ Assay, a bias-controlled multiplex PCR. The published analysis was carried out like this. Within the assay, amplification of reference gene primers was used to estimate how many nucleated cells each sample contained. Sequence reads were collapsed and filtered to measure the absolute abundance of every unique TCRbeta CDR3 rearrangement. For each sample, productive Simpson clonality was calculated by taking the square root of Simpson's diversity index across productive rearrangements. TCRdb limited this immuneACCESS table to in-frame rearrangements with V and J called. A share of clones is missing; checked studies link under half to unresolved V genes, and the rest is unexplained. V and J calls and clone size are copied from that table; D and trimming were computed from the DNA. The sample table shows fewer than 200,000 clones, and around 88% are seen once. The ten largest account for 3.6% of the sample.

As for this clone: It has no known antigen specificity. Per-base qualities were not stored, and no clone one base away is much larger.

V and J lose 9 bases and 0 bases, and a span of 14 bases separates them. In the germline V gene, CDR1 corresponds to SNHLY and CDR2 to FYNNEI. Including cysteine and phenylalanine, the CDR3 has 14 amino acids. Kept here is only the CDR3 DNA, which spans 42 bases and is read in frame from base 1. This clonotype was obtained from a woman between 50 and 59 years old in a cohort exposed to, infected with or recovered from COVID-19 (not recorded which). The sequencing sample was made of PBMCs or T cells enriched from blood (not recorded which). The V gene is TRBV2 and the J gene is TRBJ1-2; the D segment could be TRBD1, given 6 matching bases. The bases are TGTGCCAGAAAGACAGGAGGACCTAACTATGGCTACACCTTC. Protein translation: CARKTGGPNYGYTF. Joined to the reference TRBV2 and TRBJ1-2 proteins, this CDR3 gives the full variable domain: EPEVTQTPSHQVTQMGQEVILRCVPISNHLYFYWYRQILGQKVEFLVSFYNNEISEKSEIFDDQFSVERPDGSNFTLKIRSTKLEDSAMYFCARKTGGPNYGYTFGSGTRLTVV.